These T cell receptor beta chains were read from a single sample in a study of cytomegalovirus exposure and HLA in healthy donors. Clones were sequenced by immunoSEQ multiplex PCR, and TCRdb holds only the in-frame ones, with some missing. Of 100,000 to 150,000 clones detected, roughly nine tenths appear once; the ten largest clones hold 0.95% to 1.3%. Sequences were obtained from PBMCs. The receptors stem from a woman under 30 in good health and CMV-seronegative. Both conserved end residues are part of each CDR3. A D gene is named only where the DNA matches it firmly. Rows may omit the clone size; those that give it use once, few, many or a size class.

>NA|TRBV27|TRBJ2-2|few
CASRRGMDTGELFF
TGTGCCAGCAGGCGCGGGATGGACACCGGGGAGCTGTTTTTT
>TRBD1|TRBV6-4|TRBJ2-1|few
CASSTGAERYNEQFF
TGTGCCAGCAGTACAGGGGCGGAGAGGTACAATGAGCAGTTCTTC
>TRBD2|TRBV2|TRBJ2-1|NA
CASRDRTSGDNEQFF
TGTGCCAGCAGGGACCGGACTAGCGGGGACAATGAGCAGTTCTTC
>TRBD2|TRBV11-2|TRBJ2-5|NA
CASSFRGRAVETQYF
TGTGCCAGCAGCTTCCGGGGGAGGGCCGTGGAGACCCAGTACTTC
>TRBD1|TRBV10-1|TRBJ2-1|few
CASSVGTGANEQFF
TGCGCCAGCAGTGTTGGGACAGGGGCCAATGAGCAGTTCTTC
>TRBD1|TRBV19|TRBJ1-5|NA
CASSGTGDQPQHF
TGTGCCAGTAGCGGGACAGGGGATCAGCCCCAGCATTTT
>NA|TRBV4-2|TRBJ1-1|few
CASSQSHRVTEAFF
TGTGCCAGCAGCCAATCGCATCGGGTCACTGAAGCTTTCTTT
>NA|TRBV19|TRBJ2-1|once
CASSVSLSYNEQFF
TGTGCCAGTAGCGTCTCCCTCTCCTACAATGAGCAGTTCTTC
>TRBD2|TRBV25-1|TRBJ2-7|NA
CASSDPSGRAYEQYF
TGTGCCAGCAGTGATCCAAGCGGGAGGGCATACGAGCAGTACTTC
>TRBD1|TRBV28|TRBJ1-2|NA
CASSLVSRGQGGYTF
TGTGCCAGCAGTTTAGTATCCAGGGGGCAAGGAGGCTACACCTTC